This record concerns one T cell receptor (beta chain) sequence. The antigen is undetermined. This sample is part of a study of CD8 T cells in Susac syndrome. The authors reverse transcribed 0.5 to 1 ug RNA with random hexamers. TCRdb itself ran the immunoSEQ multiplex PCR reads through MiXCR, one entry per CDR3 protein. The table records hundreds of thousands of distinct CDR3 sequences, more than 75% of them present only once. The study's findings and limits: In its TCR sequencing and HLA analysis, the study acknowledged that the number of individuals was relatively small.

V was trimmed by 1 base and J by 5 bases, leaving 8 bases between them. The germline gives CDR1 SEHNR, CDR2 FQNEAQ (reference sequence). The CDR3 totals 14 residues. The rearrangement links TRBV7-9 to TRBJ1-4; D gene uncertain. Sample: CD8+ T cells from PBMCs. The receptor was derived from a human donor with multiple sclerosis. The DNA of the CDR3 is TGTGCCAGCAGCTTAGAGTTGGTGAATGAAAAACTGTTTTTT. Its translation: CASSLELVNEKLFF.